Only a few counts were recorded for the clone carrying this TCR beta chain. Its antigen is unidentified. Assay used: immunoSEQ multiplex PCR; TCRdb lists only in-frame clones, some missing. The sample lists under 150,000 clones; roughly 90% were seen once. These data are taken from a study of T cell responses to AZD1222 COVID-19 vaccine. Broader study findings: Baseline seropositives among AZD1222 recipients totaled only five to seven. Possibly, clonal diversity was underestimated; donors were largely white British and included more females.

Trimming cost V 2 bases and J 8 bases, with 19 bases left between them. CDR3 length: 16 residues. The germline CDR1 and CDR2 sequences are MNHEY and SVGAGI. Pooling covered second doses at about 4 or about 12 weeks. The clonotype comes from an adult who received the AZD1222 COVID-19 vaccine. The sequencing used peripheral blood, collected 28 days after the second AZD1222 dose. The chain uses TRBV6-5 and TRBJ2-1; either TRBD1 or TRBD2 may fit D (5 bases each). The CDR3 DNA follows: TGTGCCAGCAGTTACGGGGGACGCCGGGTCTCCCATGAGCAGTTCTTC. This gives the protein CASSYGGRRVSHEQFF.